What follows are 6 T cell receptor beta chains derived from one specimen sequenced in a study of T cells after somatic rescue of genetic block. Data came from immunoSEQ multiplex PCR; TCRdb stores just in-frame clones and leaves some out. The sample shows 9,500 to 15,000 clones, 60% to 75% of them seen only once. The sequenced sample was peripheral blood mononuclear cells (PBMCs). The receptors shown here come from a boy between 5 and 17 years old.

V and J are TRBV11-2 and TRBJ2-2; D gene ambiguous. Deletions cut 2 bases from V and 4 bases from J, with 11 bases between. Germline V gene sequence: CDR1 SGHAT, CDR2 FQNNGV. The CDR3 has 15 residues. The CDR3, as DNA: TGTGCCAGCAGCTTACGCCAGTGGGGCACCGGGGAGCTGTTTTTT. This translates into CASSLRQWGTGELFF.

This clone was detected only once. The CDR3 coding sequence is TGTGCCAGCAGCGATAGACCCTACGGTGAGCAGTACTTC. This gives the protein CASSDRPYGEQYF. This chain links TRBV9 with TRBJ2-7; D is unresolved. The CDR3 runs 13 residues. Germline values: CDR1 SGDLS, CDR2 YYNGEE. The V gene lost 3 bases and the J gene lost 7 bases, with 14 bases spanning the gap. Together with reference TRBV9 and TRBJ2-7, the CDR3 gives the full variable domain: DSGVTQTPKHLITATGQRVTLRCSPRSGDLSVYWYQQSLDQGLQFLIQYYNGEERAKGNILERFSAQQFPDLHSELNLSSLELGDSALYFCASSDRPYGEQYFGPGTRLTVT.

J is TRBJ1-2 and V is TRBV30; TRBD1 matches 8 bases. Trimming took 1 base from V and 4 from J; bases not matched to a gene: 11. The CDR3 length is 16 residues. Germline V lookup: CDR1 GTSNPN, CDR2 SVGIG (reference sequence). CDR3 in amino acids: CAWSGWTGSISYGYTF. The CDR3 DNA reads TGTGCCTGGAGTGGGTGGACAGGGAGTATTTCCTATGGCTACACCTTC. Based on the CDR3 plus reference TRBV30 and TRBJ1-2, the full variable domain is SQTIHQWPATLVQPVGSPLSLECTVEGTSNPNLYWYRQAAGRGLQLLFYSVGIGQISSEVPQNLSASRPQDRQFILSSKKLLLSDSGFYLCAWSGWTGSISYGYTFGSGTRLTVV.

This clone was seen a handful of times. The V call is TRBV28, the J call TRBJ2-7; D not resolved. V was clipped by 2 bases and J by 0 bases, with 11 bases between them. CDR1 is MDHEN and CDR2 is SYDVKM in the germline V gene. CDR3 length equals 15 residues. CDR3 residues: CASSLIPGDSYEQYF. DNA for the CDR3: TGTGCCAGCAGTTTAATCCCAGGAGACTCCTACGAGCAGTACTTC.

This clone was picked up a small number of times. This chain connects TRBV28 to TRBJ1-5; a possible D gene is TRBD1 (5 bases). Trimming stripped 3 bases from V and 5 bases from J, with 11 bases between. CDR1 is MDHEN, CDR2 SYDVKM, per germline. This CDR3 region has 14 residues. This CDR3 reads CASSLGRDYQPQHF. DNA of the CDR3: TGTGCCAGCAGTTTGGGCAGGGATTATCAGCCCCAGCATTTT. The full variable domain, in which reference TRBV28 and TRBJ1-5 provide the parts outside the CDR3, is DVKVTQSSRYLVKRTGEKVFLECVQDMDHENMFWYRQDPGLGLRLIYFSYDVKMKEKGDIPEGYSVSREKKERFSLILESASTNQTSMYLCASSLGRDYQPQHFGDGTRLSIL.

As DNA, the CDR3 is TGCGCCAGCAGCTTGTCTTTGACTTCGACCGGGGAGCTGTTTTTT. It codes for CASSLSLTSTGELFF. The V call is TRBV5-1, the J call TRBJ2-2, with no clear D. This CDR3 region has 15 residues. V was shortened by 1 base and J by 5 bases, with 12 bases between the two germline ends. Looked up from germline, CDR1 is SGHRS and CDR2 is YFSETQ.